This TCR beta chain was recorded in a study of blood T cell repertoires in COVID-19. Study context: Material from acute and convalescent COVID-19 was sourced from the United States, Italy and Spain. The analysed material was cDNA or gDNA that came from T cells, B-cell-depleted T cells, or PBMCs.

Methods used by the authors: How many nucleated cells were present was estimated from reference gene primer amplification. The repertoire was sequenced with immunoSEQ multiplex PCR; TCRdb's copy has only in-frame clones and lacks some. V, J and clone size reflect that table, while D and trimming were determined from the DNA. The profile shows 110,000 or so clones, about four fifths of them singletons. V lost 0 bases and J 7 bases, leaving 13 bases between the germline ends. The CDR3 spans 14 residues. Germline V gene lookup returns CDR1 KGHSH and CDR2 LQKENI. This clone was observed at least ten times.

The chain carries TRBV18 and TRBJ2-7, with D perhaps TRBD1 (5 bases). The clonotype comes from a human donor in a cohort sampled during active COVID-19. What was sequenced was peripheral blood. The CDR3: CASSPPDSPREQYF. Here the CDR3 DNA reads TGTGCCAGCTCACCACCTGACAGCCCTCGGGAGCAGTACTTC.